This TCR beta chain was retrieved from a study of T cell repertoires in cytomegalovirus infection. Whole-study context: Indicated by public TCR beta signatures were CMV infection and matching HLA type.

This clonotype was observed many times. What it recognizes is unknown. Overall study findings and caveats: CMV-specific HLA-C-restricted TCR beta clonotypes dominated the ex vivo response.

Trimming cost V 0 bases and J 3 bases, with 6 bases left between them. CDR1 and CDR2 from the germline V gene are MNHNY and SVGAGI (reference sequence). The CDR3 is 13 residues long. In TCRdb, the reads were re-called with MiXCR into one record per CDR3 protein. The sample carries roughly 230,000 distinct CDR3 sequences, about 23% recorded once. This clonotype originated in a human donor in good health (CMV status not recorded). Some clones in this sample may be carry-over from other donors' samples. The sequencing input was CD8+ T cells from PBMCs. V is TRBV6-6 and J is TRBJ2-7; a weak D match, TRBD1 (6 bases). The CDR3 here is CASSYSDSYEQYF. The CDR3 DNA reads TGTGCCAGCAGTTACTCGGACAGCTACGAGCAGTACTTC.